The 20 T cell receptor beta chains listed next were all sequenced from one sample in a study of blood T cell repertoires in COVID-19 (dated by TCRdb to the early 2020s). Library preparation used the immunoSEQ multiplex PCR assay. TCRdb took over this immuneACCESS table, retaining in-frame rearrangements with V and J assigned. Such tables are incomplete; in checked studies, under half of the missing clones stem from an unresolved V gene, and the remainder is unexplained. This sample lists hundreds of thousands of clones; about four fifths were detected once. The ten most abundant clones make up around 5% of the sample. The specimen was PBMCs or T cells enriched from blood (not recorded which). The source of these receptors is a man aged 35 to 55 who had been exposed to COVID-19.

The V and J genes are TRBV10-2 and TRBJ2-3; 7 bases line up with TRBD1. The CDR3 contains 13 residues. With V trimmed by 10 bases and J by 2 bases, 6 bases remained unmatched. From germline, CDR1 is WSHSY and CDR2 SAAADI. The CDR3 reads CATHRGYTDTQYF. The CDR3 DNA reads as TGCGCCACCCACAGGGGATACACAGATACGCAGTATTTT.

V is TRBV5-5 and J is TRBJ1-5; D may be TRBD1 (6 bases). Germline CDR1 reads SGHKS; CDR2 reads YYEKEE (reference sequence). This CDR3 contains 19 residues. Trimming stripped 0 bases from V and 0 bases from J, with 19 bases between. The CDR3 DNA reads as TGTGCCAGCAGCTTGGCCACAGGGTTTCCCCCTTATAGCAATCAGCCCCAGCATTTT. Protein sequence: CASSLATGFPPYSNQPQHF.

The J gene is TRBJ1-5, the V gene TRBV21-1; the table calls TRBD1, which could not be checked here. TRBV21-1 is described as a pseudogene. The CDR3 extends over 16 amino acids. CDR3 region: CASSKGTQDRNQPQHF. The CDR3 DNA sequence: TGTGCCAGCAGCAAAGGGACACAAGACCGCAATCAGCCCCAGCATTTT.

The chain combines TRBV21-1 with TRBJ2-3; no DNA check was done on the table's D call, TRBD2. TRBV21-1 is tagged as a pseudogene. CDR3 size: 16 residues. The CDR3 sequence: CASSKAGEVGTDTQYF. CDR3 DNA sequence: TGTGCCAGCAGCAAAGCGGGAGAGGTGGGAACAGATACGCAGTATTTT.

The chain uses TRBV3-1 (or the pseudogene TRBV3-2) and TRBJ1-6, with no clear D. The CDR3 has 14 residues. The V end lost 6 bases, the J end lost 9 bases, and 15 bases lay between the germline ends. CDR1 is LGHDT, CDR2 YNNKEL, per germline (reference sequence). The CDR3 sequence: CASSSTPSGSPLHF. In DNA, the CDR3 is TGTGCCAGCAGTTCGACCCCCAGCGGTTCACCCCTCCACTTT.

The V call is TRBV7-9, the J call TRBJ2-2; weak D call: TRBD2 (5 bases). Germline CDR1 reads SEHNR; CDR2 reads FQNEAQ (reference sequence). Trimming took 5 bases from V and 2 from J, leaving 12 bases between them. The CDR3 has 15 residues. The CDR3 sequence is CASSPPGTNTGELFF. The CDR3 bases are TGTGCCAGCAGCCCCCCGGGAACAAACACCGGGGAGCTGTTTTTT.

V and J are TRBV5-1 and TRBJ1-2, with D maybe TRBD1 (6 bases). The V and J ends lost 1 base and 8 bases respectively, with 12 bases between them. The CDR3 consists of 13 residues. CDR1 and CDR2 (germline): SGHRS, YFSETQ. The CDR3 spells CASSLWGPEGYTF. Here the CDR3 DNA reads TGCGCCAGCAGCTTGTGGGGGCCGGAGGGCTACACCTTC.

The chain joins TRBV7-9 to TRBJ1-5; D is ambiguous. CDR1 and CDR2 from the germline V gene are SEHNR and FQNEAQ (reference sequence). This CDR3 has 15 amino acids. The ends were cut back, 5 bases at V and 3 bases at J, with 14 bases in the middle. The CDR3 loop is CASSKTDSLNQPQHF. CDR3 in DNA: TGTGCCAGCAGCAAAACAGATTCCCTCAATCAGCCCCAGCATTTT. Looking up the rest from reference TRBV7-9 and TRBJ1-5 gives the full variable domain: DTGVSQNPRHKITKRGQNVTFRCDPISEHNRLYWYRQTLGQGPEFLTYFQNEAQLEKSRLLSDRFSAERPKGSFSTLEIQRTEQGDSAMYLCASSKTDSLNQPQHFGDGTRLSIL.

V and J are TRBV7-6 and TRBJ2-7, with a weak D call TRBD2 (5 bases). Germline V gives CDR1 SGHVS, CDR2 FNYEAQ. The ends were cut back, 1 base at V and 3 bases at J, with 19 bases in the middle. This CDR3 region has 17 residues. CDR3 amino acids: CASSLVAGTVGIYEQYF. The CDR3 coding sequence is TGTGCCAGCAGCTTAGTCGCGGGTACAGTTGGAATCTACGAGCAGTACTTC.

This sequence joins TRBV19 and TRBJ1-1; D may be TRBD1 (6 bases). There are 12 residues in the CDR3. V was clipped by 4 bases and J by 6 bases, with 9 bases between them. From germline, CDR1 is LNHDA and CDR2 SQIVND (reference sequence). CDR3: CASSKQGSEAFF. The CDR3 nucleotides read TGTGCCAGTAGTAAACAGGGTTCTGAAGCTTTCTTT.

The genes are TRBV18 and TRBJ1-6; D gene ambiguous. Germline V gene data show CDR1 as KGHSH and CDR2 as LQKENI. Trimming stripped 6 bases from V and 0 bases from J, with 12 bases between. This CDR3 spans 16 amino acids. Here the CDR3 DNA reads TGTGCCAGCTCGCTATCTCTTGACTCCTATAATTCACCCCTCCACTTT. This sequence encodes CASSLSLDSYNSPLHF.

The rearrangement links TRBV7-8 to TRBJ2-3, with D tentatively TRBD2 (7 bases). Germline-derived CDR1 and CDR2 are SGHVS and FQNEAQ. V was cut by 5 bases and J by 5 bases, with 17 bases left in between. The CDR3 spans 15 residues. This CDR3 is CASSRGKGGRDTQYF. The CDR3 bases are TGTGCCAGCAGCCGGGGGAAGGGGGGGCGAGATACGCAGTATTTT.

The rearrangement links TRBV7-2 to TRBJ2-1; D is undetermined. The CDR3 runs 16 residues. CDR1 is SGHTA and CDR2 is FQGNSA in the germline V gene. V lost 7 bases, J lost 7 bases, and 23 bases lay in between. The DNA for the CDR3 is TGTGCCAGCACCTACTCCGAGAGTTTTCCCGAAAATGAGCAGTTCTTC. It encodes CASTYSESFPENEQFF.

This sequence joins TRBV30 and TRBJ1-2; TRBD1 agrees at 7 bases. This CDR3 comprises 12 residues. Germline loops: CDR1 GTSNPN, CDR2 SVGIG (reference sequence). After removal of 4 bases from V and 8 bases from J, the junction contained 7 bases not matched to a gene. The CDR3 DNA reads TGTGCCTGGACCCCAGGGGGGACCGGCTACACCTTC. This encodes CAWTPGGTGYTF.

The V and J genes are TRBV7-9 and TRBJ1-5; D gene unclear. This CDR3 region has 15 residues. Germline CDR1 and CDR2: SEHNR and FQNEAQ (reference sequence). V lost 4 bases, J lost 6 bases, and 16 bases lay in between. The CDR3 protein is CASSSLTLGAQPQHF. For the CDR3, the DNA is TGTGCCAGCAGCTCTTTGACACTGGGAGCTCAGCCCCAGCATTTT.

The CDR3 nucleotides read TGTGCCAGCCGTCGTAGCGAAGTTATTTCTAGCACAGATACGCAGTATTTT. The encoded protein is CASRRSEVISSTDTQYF. The V gene is TRBV6-6, the J gene TRBJ2-3; possibly TRBD2 for D (5 bases). V lost 8 bases to trimming and J lost 0 bases, with 21 bases between them. Germline loops: CDR1 MNHNY, CDR2 SVGAGI (reference sequence). The CDR3 is made up of 17 amino acids.

Note on this clone: Within the sample, other DNA sequences also encode this same CDR3. This chain links TRBV5-1 with TRBJ2-3; 7 bases match TRBD2. The V segment lost 1 base and the J segment 5 bases; nucleotides outside the gene matches: 4. The germline V gene has CDR1 SGHRS and CDR2 YFSETQ. There are 14 residues in the CDR3. CDR3 sequence (DNA): TGCGCCAGCAGCTTGACCAGCGGGGTAGATACGCAGTATTTT. It specifies CASSLTSGVDTQYF.

V usage is TRBV25-1 and J usage is TRBJ2-5; 9 bases are a match to TRBD1. This CDR3 comprises 14 residues. Trimming removed 4 bases from V and 5 bases from J; junction bases left unmatched: 5. CDR1 is MGHDK and CDR2 is SYGVNS in the germline V gene. CDR3 loop: CASSVTGGPETQYF. In nucleotides, the CDR3 is TGTGCCAGCAGTGTAACAGGGGGCCCTGAGACCCAGTACTTC. Full variable domain (missing parts from reference TRBV25-1 and TRBJ2-5): EADIYQTPRYLVIGTGKKITLECSQTMGHDKMYWYQQDPGMELHLIHYSYGVNSTEKGDLSSESTVSRIRTEHFPLTLESARPSHTSQYLCASSVTGGPETQYFGPGTRLLVL.

CDR3 in DNA: TGCAGTGCTAGCCTGGCCAGGGGCTACACCTTC. This codes for CSASLARGYTF. The genes are TRBV20-1 and TRBJ1-2; D unclear. V gave up 3 bases and J gave up 8 bases, with 10 bases separating them. Germline CDR1 DFQATT, CDR2 SNEGSKA (reference sequence). CDR3 length equals 11 residues.

The table lists this clone with a few counts. The CDR3 region has the DNA TGTGCCAGCAAACCGGGACTGCTGAACACTGAAGCTTTCTTT. As protein: CASKPGLLNTEAFF. The V call is TRBV21-1, the J call TRBJ1-1. TRBV21-1 is tagged as a pseudogene. This CDR3 spans 14 amino acids.